The 19 T cell receptor beta chains in this list originate from one sample, sequenced in a study of neurological immune-mediated disorders. A single record per CDR3 protein comes from TCRdb applying MiXCR to the 5' RACE reads. The data show over 60,000 distinct CDR3 sequences, 4% to 6% seen once. Sequencing was done on a sample of PBMCs. Every receptor here comes from a woman between 45 and 60 years old with multiple sclerosis.

This clonotype was counted ten times or more. V usage is TRBV20-1 and J usage is TRBJ2-7, with D possibly matching TRBD1 (6 bases). This CDR3 comprises 13 residues. The germline V and J ends were trimmed by 8 bases and 8 bases, with 22 bases remaining between them. The V gene's germline CDR1 is DFQATT and CDR2 SNEGSKA (reference sequence). The CDR3 DNA follows: TGCAGTACACAGGGTTGGGCCATTAACCAGCAGTACTTC. It specifies CSTQGWAINQQYF.

This clonotype was seen repeatedly, ten times or more. The chain links TRBV27 to TRBJ1-5; D unclear. The CDR3 runs to 14 residues. Germline values: CDR1 MNHEY, CDR2 SMNVEV (reference sequence). V was trimmed by 3 bases and J by 1 base, leaving 7 bases between them. Here the CDR3 DNA reads TGTGCCAGCAGTTTGGGTGGCAGCAATCAGCCCCAGCATTTT. Protein: CASSLGGSNQPQHF.

This clonotype occurred many times. The V and J genes are TRBV6-2 or TRBV6-3 and TRBJ2-5; D is unclear. Trimming cost V 6 bases and J 0 bases, with 5 bases left between them. CDR3 length equals 12 residues. From germline, CDR1 is MNHEY and CDR2 SVGEGT. The CDR3 reads CASSDHQETQYF. CDR3 nucleotide sequence: TGTGCCAGCAGCGACCACCAAGAGACCCAGTACTTC.

This clonotype showed up many times. This rearrangement joins TRBV6-2 or TRBV6-3 to TRBJ1-2; D is uncertain. The germline gives CDR1 MNHEY, CDR2 SVGEGT. The CDR3 runs to 13 residues. V lost 4 bases to trimming and J lost 8 bases, with 14 bases between them. CDR3 coding DNA: TGTGCCAGCAGTTCGGAAGGCCGGTGGGGCTACACCTTC. Translated, it gives CASSSEGRWGYTF.

The genes are TRBV20-1 and TRBJ2-3; either TRBD1 or TRBD2 may fit D (5 bases each). The CDR3 has 14 residues. Trimming took off 6 bases at V and 3 bases at J, with 16 bases between the two ends. Germline values: CDR1 DFQATT, CDR2 SNEGSKA (reference sequence). Written as DNA, the CDR3 is TGCAGTGCATTGGACAAGACTATTACAGATACGCAGTATTTT. Amino acids: CSALDKTITDTQYF.

About this clonotype itself: Given a much more abundant clone one base away, this may be a read error. This chain joins TRBV5-1 and TRBJ2-7; D uncertain. Trimming removed 4 bases at V and 0 bases at J, with 8 bases between. The CDR3 runs to 13 residues. Germline V lookup: CDR1 SGHRS, CDR2 YFSETQ. The CDR3 here is CASSGESSYEQYF. The CDR3 nucleotides read TGCGCCAGCAGCGGGGAAAGCTCCTACGAGCAGTACTTC. Variable domain in full (rest from reference TRBV5-1 and TRBJ2-7): KAGVTQTPRYLIKTRGQQVTLSCSPISGHRSVSWYQQTPGQGLQFLFEYFSETQRNKGNFPGRFSGRQFSNSRSEMNVSTLELGDSALYLCASSGESSYEQYFGPGTRLTVT.

Remarks on this clonotype: This likely comes from a read error, as the CDR3 has no conserved phenylalanine or tryptophan at its end. The chain carries TRBV12-3 or TRBV12-4 and TRBJ1-5; 7 nucleotides match TRBD1. Unmatched junction bases numbered 3, after V lost 5 bases and J lost 5 bases. CDR3 length equals 13 residues. The CDR3, as DNA: TGTGCCAGCAGTCGTCAGGGGGATCAGCCCCAGCATATT. Residues: CASSRQGDQPQHI.

This clonotype has more than one count but fewer than ten. This chain links TRBV7-2 with TRBJ1-6; unclear D gene. CDR3 length: 15 amino acids. CDR1 is SGHTA, CDR2 FQGNSA, per germline. Trimming pared 1 base from V and 7 bases from J, leaving 11 bases between. CDR3 loop: CASSLVGTGNSPLHF. DNA for the CDR3: TGTGCCAGCAGCTTAGTTGGTACGGGGAATTCACCCCTCCACTTT.

This clonotype has a count of ten or more. This sequence joins TRBV7-8 and TRBJ2-3; 9 bases agree with TRBD1. The V gene end was trimmed by 4 bases and the J gene end by 4 bases; junction bases not matched to a gene: 12. This CDR3 contains 17 residues. CDR1 SGHVS and CDR2 FQNEAQ come from the germline V gene. The CDR3 DNA reads TGTGCCAGCAGCTCGTGGGTGGGACAGGGTGTAGCAGATACGCAGTATTTT. Residues: CASSSWVGQGVADTQYF.

In its sample, this clonotype was seen many times. J is TRBJ1-3 and V is TRBV3-1; D is unresolved. Trimming left V 7 bases short and J 0 bases short, with 7 bases between. Germline CDR1 reads LGHDT; CDR2 reads YNNKEL (reference sequence). The CDR3 totals 13 residues. CDR3 protein: CASTQSSGNTIYF. In nucleotides, the CDR3 is TGTGCCAGCACCCAGAGCTCTGGAAACACCATATATTTT.

This clonotype showed up many times. The rearrangement uses TRBV7-3 and TRBJ2-7; TRBD1 aligns across 8 bases. CDR1 is SGHTA, CDR2 FQGTGA, per germline. The length of the CDR3 is 15 residues. The J segment lost 3 bases and the V segment lost 6 bases, leaving 10 bases of the junction unmatched. The CDR3 nucleotides read TGTGCCAGCAGACTCTACGGACAGGGCGTCTACGAGCAGTACGTC. It codes for CASRLYGQGVYEQYV.

This clonotype has at least ten counts. This chain joins TRBV5-1 and TRBJ2-7, with D uncertain. Germline V gene sequence: CDR1 SGHRS, CDR2 YFSETQ. V lost 1 base, J lost 3 bases, and 8 bases lay in between. CDR3 length: 13 amino acids. CDR3 residues: CASSLSPLYEQYV. In DNA, the CDR3 is TGCGCCAGCAGCTTGAGTCCACTCTACGAGCAGTACGTC.

Ten or more counts support this clonotype. This chain connects TRBV5-1 to TRBJ1-4, with a tentative D call TRBD1 (5 bases). Trimming removed 4 bases at V and 3 bases at J, with 13 bases between. Germline values: CDR1 SGHRS, CDR2 YFSETQ. The CDR3 covers 15 residues. Written as DNA, the CDR3 is TGCGCCAGCAGCCCAGGTGGGGCGGCTAATGAAAAACTGTTTTTT. Residues: CASSPGGAANEKLFF.

The table lists this clonotype with many counts. V is TRBV20-1 and J is TRBJ2-7; no firm D call. Germline CDR1 and CDR2: DFQATT and SNEGSKA (reference sequence). This CDR3 spans 13 amino acids. V was trimmed by 1 base and J by 1 base, leaving 8 bases between them. CDR3 region: CSARAAGSYEQYV. CDR3 coding DNA: TGCAGTGCTAGAGCTGCTGGGTCCTACGAGCAGTACGTC.

This clonotype has at least ten counts. The rearrangement joins TRBV20-1 to TRBJ2-3; D gene uncertain. V was shortened by 4 bases and J by 0 bases, with 8 bases between the two germline ends. This CDR3 has 13 amino acids. Germline-derived CDR1 and CDR2 are DFQATT and SNEGSKA (reference sequence). The DNA for the CDR3 is TGCAGTGCTATGACCACTAGCACAGATACGCAGTATTTT. Its protein product is CSAMTTSTDTQYF.

This clonotype was picked up many times. This chain joins TRBV10-3 and TRBJ1-5, with D possibly matching TRBD1 (6 bases). Germline CDR1 is ENHRY and CDR2 is SYGVKD. Trimming took off 4 bases at V and 3 bases at J, with 13 bases between the two ends. CDR3 length: 15 residues. CDR3 sequence: CAISAVTGNNQPQHF. The CDR3 DNA is TGTGCCATCAGTGCTGTGACAGGCAACAATCAGCCCCAGCATTTT.

This clonotype was observed a handful of times. The chain links TRBV6-2 or TRBV6-3 to TRBJ2-7; D is uncertain. The CDR3 totals 14 residues. Germline CDR1 and CDR2: MNHEY and SVGEGT. Trimming removed 8 bases at V and 3 bases at J, with 17 bases between. The CDR3 spells CASGRPGRFYEQYF. The DNA of the CDR3 is TGTGCCAGCGGCCGTCCAGGCCGTTTCTACGAGCAGTACTTC.

This clonotype turned up a few times. The gene calls are TRBV11-2 and TRBJ1-1; D gene uncertain. Trimming took 2 bases from V and 4 from J, leaving 5 bases between them. Germline V CDR1 and CDR2: SGHAT, FQNNGV. The CDR3 covers 12 residues. CDR3 coding DNA: TGTGCCAGCAGCTTAACTGGCACTGAAGCTTTCTTT. This gives the protein CASSLTGTEAFF.

The CDR3 loop reads CASSATGQSSYEQYF. The CDR3 region has the DNA TGCGCCAGCAGCGCGACGGGGCAGAGCTCCTACGAGCAGTACTTC. V gene TRBV5-1 combines with J gene TRBJ2-7; TRBD1 or TRBD2 may be the D gene (5 bases each). The CDR3 extends over 15 amino acids. CDR1 is SGHRS, CDR2 YFSETQ, per germline. V gave up 4 bases and J gave up 0 bases, with 14 bases separating them.